This TCR beta chain was observed in a study of T-cell memory formation after mild COVID-19. Study-level points and caveats: A second wave expanding day 15 to 37 was CD4+-biased; contracting clones were balanced. Pre-infection memory carried some responding clones, suggesting that cross-reactive memory joined. Contracting CD4+ clones were located mainly in CM and EM, and CD8+ clones in EMRA.

There are a few counts of this clonotype. The antigen is undetermined. TCRdb reprocessed the 5' RACE reads via MiXCR and lists one record per CDR3 protein. Of 390,000 or so distinct CDR3 sequences listed, approximately 15% were seen once; the top ten hold roughly 21%. Germline loops: CDR1 SGHRS, CDR2 YFSETQ. The CDR3 runs to 17 residues. Between the trimmed V and J ends, which lost 2 bases and 0 bases, there was a span of 17 bases. This TCR was sampled from a young man who had mild COVID-19 (a few samples of this study predate the infection). Cell type and time point are not known. Sequencing used PBMCs or a T cell subset sorted from them (not recorded which). The chain employs TRBV5-1 and TRBJ1-1; D gene unclear. CDR3 loop: CASSLGVGYQLNTEAFF. The CDR3, as DNA: TGCGCCAGCAGCTTAGGTGTGGGTTATCAATTGAACACTGAAGCTTTCTTT.